This T cell receptor beta chain is drawn from a study of cytomegalovirus exposure and HLA in healthy donors (dated by TCRdb to the late 2010s). Looking at the study overall: An earlier analysis of approximately 550 of the donors reported approximately 290 Gb of sequence data and some 120 million unique TCR beta sequences from around 200 million T cells. An early release covering around 630 HLA-typed donors comprised approximately 300 gigabases of sequencing data and approximately 85 million unique TCR sequences. Among the 398 genotyped donors, under 90% belonged to the genetic ancestry cluster associated with self-reported Caucasian donors. The study aimed to test whether cataloging public T cell receptors could reveal signatures of past pathogen exposure. The T cell repertoires of 700 or so subjects were profiled by immunosequencing and related to cytomegalovirus serostatus. Besides the first cohort of 550 to 750 subjects, a separate validation cohort made up of 95 to 150 different subjects was used. High-throughput TCR immunosequencing, statistical association of individual TCRs with disease status, and machine learning were combined to predict cytomegalovirus infection status. A later analysis re-analyzed previously published TCR beta repertoires from 660 or so donors and added high-resolution HLA genotyping to study TCR occurrence patterns. The later analysis used no new phenotypic data to find candidate immune exposures, relying instead on TCR beta sequences and their occurrence across donors. In an earlier analysis of around 540 of the donors, high-throughput TCR beta sequencing was used to judge whether each TCR beta V gene segment behaved as functional or pseudogenic. Donor age, sex, ethnicity and CMV serostatus were collected together with the repertoire data. A later genetic analysis used genome-wide SNP genotypes for about three fifths of the 666 donors, treating that subset as a discovery cohort. Every repertoire in the discovery cohort had been generated on one and the same sequencing platform. HLA typing included class I and class II loci at four-digit resolution. The number of donors typed differed by locus, with 629-630 for A, B, C, DRB1 and DQB1, more than 500 for DQA1, some 570 for DPA1, and some 470 for DPB1. Because of strong linkage in the cohort, roughly five DR-DQ haplotypes were treated as single units for association and clustering. Across approximately 400 genotyped donors of the cohort, an average of roughly 230,000 unique TCR beta nucleotide sequences per donor were sequenced, and around 20% of those sequences were non-productive. Findings and caveats that apply to the study as a whole: Several of the top co-occurrence clusters appeared to be linked to parvovirus B19, influenza, CMV and Epstein-Barr virus, according to a later analysis. In a later analysis, HLA-associated TCR beta chains showed more clonal expansion and lower generation probabilities than non-associated chains that were equally common. Only TCR beta chains were sequenced in this cohort, and the absence of alpha or paired-chain data limited detectable features. According to a later analysis, most CMV-associated TCR beta chains appeared to be HLA-restricted, and the HLA associations seemed to be driven largely by CMV exposure. The only immune exposure information available for the cohort was CMV serostatus. An earlier analysis of around 500 of the donors showed that most TCR beta V segments appeared in productive rearrangements either about 87% or about 30% of the time, which broadly matched IMGT annotations. Roughly uniform sequencing depth across donors was assumed in presence/absence analyses, although this assumption may not hold. About 17 rarely observed V segments, including chromosome 9 orphons, were excluded from the earlier analysis of a few hundred of the donors because counts were too low. A later genetic analysis associated a missense DCLRE1C variant with V-gene and J-gene trimming of TCR beta chains, and an independent cohort replicated the association. In the study, 150 to 200 TCR beta chains were listed as associated with cytomegalovirus. Because the 87-base-pair reads could not distinguish some IMGT-functional V segments, including TRBV6-2 and TRBV6-3, those segments were excluded. A group of highly shared sequence variants was considered likely to be a technical artifact of the sequencing pipeline. At a false discovery rate of 0.05, a later analysis linked approximately 18,000 TCR beta sequences to specific HLA alleles. The authors suggested that the approach could potentially be extended to other disease states and immunological phenotypes. Cytomegalovirus status was reported to be diagnosed by the classifier with high specificity and sensitivity in both the original and validation cohorts. A few of the identified cytomegalovirus-associated TCR beta chains were confirmed in vitro to be specific for cytomegalovirus antigens. A further reported finding was that TCR beta sequences accurately predicted the HLA-A and HLA-B alleles for most subjects in the first cohort. Because HLA typing was unavailable for some donors at each locus, only the typed subset was used in association tests. According to a later genetic analysis, donors in an Asian-associated ancestry cluster had fewer N-insertions in productive TCRs than the approximately 700-donor mean. Correlated functional status among segregating V segments might reflect linkage disequilibrium, but an unknown experimental factor could not be ruled out. In a later analysis, the rate of TCR association differed among HLA loci, with DRB1 alleles having the most associated TCRs and HLA-C alleles having the fewest. Strong co-occurrence of HLA alleles, especially DR and DQ, made assigning TCR associations to individual alleles difficult. Most TCR sequences were observed very rarely across donors, whereas some public TCRs were present in many individuals.

Counted from cysteine to phenylalanine, this CDR3 has 17 amino acids. The read is trimmed to its CDR3 DNA, 51 bases read in frame from base 1. V loses 4 bases of germline sequence and J loses 7 bases, and the interval between the two ends is 23 bases. The germline V gene provides CDR1 SGHTS and CDR2 YDEGEE. Libraries were built with the immunoSEQ multiplex PCR assay. A mixture of 60 forward primers for TCR Vbeta segments and 13 reverse primers for TCR Jbeta segments was used in the multiplex PCR. The CDR3 region of rearranged TCR beta genes was amplified from genomic DNA by a multiplex PCR assay. The Illumina HiSeq System was used to sequence the amplified TCR beta libraries as 87-base-pair reads. Under the source paper's analysis protocol: Across the roughly 700 repertoires, a later analysis counted 80 million or so unique TCR beta chains, roughly 11 million of which were shared by at least two donors. A nearest-neighbor algorithm error-corrected the raw reads and collapsed the reads into unique sequences, merging closely related sequences to remove PCR and sequencing errors. To assign V, D and J gene segments, CDR3 sequences were aligned to IMGT reference sequences. For a sequence to be retained, a match of at least six nucleotides to both a V gene segment and a J gene segment was required. Rearrangements were classified as productive when the CDR3 lacked stop codons and remained in frame with V and J, and all other rearrangements were classified as non-productive. Following IMGT convention, CDR3 was defined as the stretch from the second conserved V-encoded cysteine up to the conserved J-encoded phenylalanine. In an earlier analysis of around 640 of the donors, sequences lacking an unambiguous match to a single V gene segment were excluded. An earlier analysis of under 750 of the donors called V segments functional above 56.7% productive rearrangements and segregating when the between-donor standard deviation exceeded 5%. A statistical classification framework was built to diagnose cytomegalovirus status from the catalog of TCR beta chain sequences. A later analysis assigned V and J genes by comparing TCR nucleotide sequences with IMGT/GENE-DB human TR gene sequences. Using the TCRdist pipeline, a later analysis assigned CDR3 sequences along with most-parsimonious VDJ recombination scenarios. A later analysis defined each TCR beta chain by its CDR3 amino acid sequence plus V-gene family, and excluded reads lacking a unique V-gene family. In a later analysis, some 600 highly shared, low-generation-probability nucleotide sequences were removed to address suspected cross-contamination and a sequencing artifact. A later analysis calculated a clonal expansion index for each public chain from normalized within-repertoire ranks of inferred template counts. In a later analysis, generation probabilities were computed with a VDJ recombination model fitted to out-of-frame rearrangements, and the resulting probabilities were checked against IGoR. In a later analysis, TCR-TCR, TCR-HLA and TCR-CMV co-occurrence was scored with hypergeometric tests, and a repertoire-size bias correction was applied to TCR pairs. False discovery rates were estimated in a later analysis by permuting HLA or CMV assignments 20 times. A later analysis grouped co-occurring TCRs with DBSCAN, adding TCRdist sequence similarity when clustering within HLA-allele-positive subsets. Co-occurrence clustering excluded repertoires with fewer than 30,000 or more than 120,000 public chains, plus five with anomalous nucleotide sharing. Held by TCRdb, this immuneACCESS table contains in-frame sequences only and omits some clones. Under half of the omission traces to an unresolved V gene where checked; the cause of the rest is unknown. V, J and clone size are those of that table, while D and trimming were read from the DNA. The sample contains 85,000 to 130,000 clones, 75% to 85% of them found a single time. The leading ten clones occupy 1.5% to 2% of the sample.

The cohort was made up of roughly 670 healthy bone marrow donors. Cohort members were all nominally healthy when sampled, although unrecorded immune exposures were likely present. The donor tested CMV seronegative, placing the donor among the roughly 350 seronegative members of the cohort. A peripheral blood sample was collected from each donor, and TCR beta sequencing was performed on peripheral blood mononuclear cells. Genomic DNA extraction from the blood cell samples was performed with the Qiagen DNeasy Blood Extraction Kit. In the case of this clone: This receptor's antigen is unknown. Base-call qualities are not available, and no considerably larger clone is one nucleotide away.

Material for sequencing was PBMCs. This clonotype originated in a man aged 45 to 65 in good health and CMV-seronegative. The receptor chain draws on TRBV5-8 and TRBJ1-4, with TRBD1 perhaps the D gene, on 5 matching bases. The sequenced DNA: TGTGCCAGCAGCCGCAGCCATGGGAGAGGGGAGGTTGAAAAACTGTTTTTT. This yields the protein CASSRSHGRGEVEKLFF.